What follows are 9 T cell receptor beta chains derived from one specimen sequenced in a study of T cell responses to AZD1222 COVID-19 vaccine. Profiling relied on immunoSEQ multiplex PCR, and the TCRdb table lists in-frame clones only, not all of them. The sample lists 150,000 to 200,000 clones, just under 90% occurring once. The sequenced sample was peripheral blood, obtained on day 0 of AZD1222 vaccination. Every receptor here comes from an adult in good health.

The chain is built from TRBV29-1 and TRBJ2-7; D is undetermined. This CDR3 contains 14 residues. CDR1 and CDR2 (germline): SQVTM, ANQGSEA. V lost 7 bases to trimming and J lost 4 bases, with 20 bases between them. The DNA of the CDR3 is TGCAGCGCCAAGGCAGGCCCTGGGGATTACGAGCAGTACTTC. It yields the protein CSAKAGPGDYEQYF.

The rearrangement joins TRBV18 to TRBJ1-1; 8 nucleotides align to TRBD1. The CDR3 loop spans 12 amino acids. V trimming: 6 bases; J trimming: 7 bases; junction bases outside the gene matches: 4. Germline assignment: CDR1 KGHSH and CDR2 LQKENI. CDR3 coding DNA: TGTGCCAGCTCTCTGGACAGGGATGAAGCTTTCTTT. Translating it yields CASSLDRDEAFF.

The CDR3 here is CASSFDYRGHSGYTF. In nucleotides, the CDR3 is TGCGCCAGCAGCTTCGATTACAGGGGGCATAGTGGCTACACCTTC. This sequence joins TRBV5-1 and TRBJ1-2, with 9 bases identical to TRBD1. Looked up from germline, CDR1 is SGHRS and CDR2 is YFSETQ. This CDR3 comprises 15 residues. J was trimmed by 7 bases and V by 2 bases; bases with no gene match: 9.

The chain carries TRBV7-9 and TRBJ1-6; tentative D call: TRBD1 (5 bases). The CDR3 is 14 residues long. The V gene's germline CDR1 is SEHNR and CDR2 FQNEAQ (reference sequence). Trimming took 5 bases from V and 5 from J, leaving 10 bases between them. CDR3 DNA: TGTGCCAGCAGCCAGGACAATCATAATTCACCCCTCCACTTT. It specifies CASSQDNHNSPLHF.

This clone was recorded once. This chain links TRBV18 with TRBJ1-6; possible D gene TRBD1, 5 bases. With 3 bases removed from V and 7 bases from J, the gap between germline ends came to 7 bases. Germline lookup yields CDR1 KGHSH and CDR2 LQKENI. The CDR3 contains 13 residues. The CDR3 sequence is CASSPGQNSPLHF. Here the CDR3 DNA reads TGTGCCAGCTCACCCGGACAAAATTCACCCCTCCACTTT.

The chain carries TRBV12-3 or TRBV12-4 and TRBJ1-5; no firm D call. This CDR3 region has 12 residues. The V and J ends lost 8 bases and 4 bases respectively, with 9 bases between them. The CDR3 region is CASRGVNQPQHF. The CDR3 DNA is TGTGCCAGCCGGGGAGTAAATCAGCCCCAGCATTTT.

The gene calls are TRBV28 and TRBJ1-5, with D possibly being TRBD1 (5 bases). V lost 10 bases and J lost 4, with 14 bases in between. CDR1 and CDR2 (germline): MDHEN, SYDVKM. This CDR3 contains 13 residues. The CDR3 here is CATQGFGNQPQHF. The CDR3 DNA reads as TGTGCCACTCAGGGTTTCGGGAATCAGCCCCAGCATTTT. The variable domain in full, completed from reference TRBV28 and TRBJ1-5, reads DVKVTQSSRYLVKRTGEKVFLECVQDMDHENMFWYRQDPGLGLRLIYFSYDVKMKEKGDIPEGYSVSREKKERFSLILESASTNQTSMYLCATQGFGNQPQHFGDGTRLSIL.

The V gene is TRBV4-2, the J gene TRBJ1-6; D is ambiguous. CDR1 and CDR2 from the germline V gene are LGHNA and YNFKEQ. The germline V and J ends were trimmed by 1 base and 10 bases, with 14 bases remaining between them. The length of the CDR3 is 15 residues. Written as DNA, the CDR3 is TGTGCCAGCAGCCAAGGATGGATGGATGGCTCACCCCTCCACTTT. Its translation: CASSQGWMDGSPLHF.

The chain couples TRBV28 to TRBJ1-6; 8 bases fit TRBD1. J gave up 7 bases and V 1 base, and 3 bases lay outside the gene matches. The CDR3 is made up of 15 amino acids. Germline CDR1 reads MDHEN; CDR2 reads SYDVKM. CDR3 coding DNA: TGTGCCAGCAGTTTATATTCAGGGGGCAATTCACCCCTCCACTTT. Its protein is CASSLYSGGNSPLHF. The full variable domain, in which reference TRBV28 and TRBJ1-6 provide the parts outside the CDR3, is DVKVTQSSRYLVKRTGEKVFLECVQDMDHENMFWYRQDPGLGLRLIYFSYDVKMKEKGDIPEGYSVSREKKERFSLILESASTNQTSMYLCASSLYSGGNSPLHFGNGTRLTVT.